Described below is a single TCR beta chain sequence and its context. Its antigen target is currently unknown. The library was generated by the immunoSEQ multiplex PCR assay. The multiplex PCR relied on a mix of 60 forward primers for TCR Vbeta segments and 13 reverse primers for TCR Jbeta segments. Amplification of the CDR3 region of rearranged TCR beta genes was performed with a multiplex PCR assay on genomic DNA. On the Illumina HiSeq System, the amplified TCR beta libraries were sequenced as 87-base-pair reads. The authors' pipeline ran thus. A later analysis counted tens of millions of unique TCR beta chains across the 500 to 850 repertoires, and around 12 million of these chains were shared by at least two donors. A nearest-neighbor algorithm error-corrected the raw reads and collapsed the reads into unique sequences, merging closely related sequences to remove PCR and sequencing errors. V, D and J gene segments were assigned by aligning CDR3 sequences to IMGT reference sequences. For a sequence to be retained, a match of at least six nucleotides was required to both a V gene segment and a J gene segment. Rearrangements were called productive when the CDR3 lacked stop codons and stayed in frame with V and J; all others were non-productive. CDR3 was defined by IMGT convention, running from the second conserved V-encoded cysteine to the conserved J-encoded phenylalanine. The earlier analysis of about 590 of the donors excluded sequences that lacked an unambiguous match to a single V gene segment. An earlier analysis of just under 600 of the donors called V segments functional above 56.7% productive rearrangements and segregating when the between-donor standard deviation exceeded 5%. A statistical classification framework was developed to diagnose cytomegalovirus status using the catalog of TCR beta chain sequences. In a later analysis, TCR nucleotide sequences were compared against IMGT/GENE-DB human TR gene sequences so that V and J genes could be assigned. Using the TCRdist pipeline, a later analysis assigned CDR3 sequences along with most-parsimonious VDJ recombination scenarios. A later analysis defined each TCR beta chain by its CDR3 amino acid sequence plus V-gene family, and excluded reads lacking a unique V-gene family. To address suspected cross-contamination and a sequencing artifact, a later analysis removed several hundred highly shared, low-generation-probability nucleotide sequences. In a later analysis, a clonal expansion index for each public chain was calculated from normalized within-repertoire ranks of inferred template counts. A later analysis computed generation probabilities with a VDJ recombination model fitted to out-of-frame rearrangements, and checked the results against IGoR. In a later analysis, hypergeometric tests were used to score TCR-TCR, TCR-HLA and TCR-CMV co-occurrence, with a repertoire-size bias correction applied to TCR pairs. To estimate false discovery rates, a later analysis permuted the HLA or CMV assignments 20 times. A later analysis grouped co-occurring TCRs with DBSCAN, adding TCRdist sequence similarity when clustering within HLA-allele-positive subsets. Co-occurrence clustering excluded repertoires with fewer than 30,000 or more than 120,000 public chains, plus five with anomalous nucleotide sharing. TCRdb re-hosts the immuneACCESS table, in-frame sequences only. Its copies lack some clones; in the studies checked, an unresolved V gene accounts for under half of them, and the cause for the rest is not known. Clonal size and the V and J genes are those of that table, whereas D and trimming came from the DNA. The sample's clone listing holds some 200,000 clones. The ten largest make up roughly 6.7% of the sample.

This specimen belongs to a study of cytomegalovirus exposure and HLA in healthy donors (dated by TCRdb to the late 2010s). Turning to the overall study: According to an earlier analysis of 550 to 700 of the donors, about 179 million T cells yielded over 100 million unique TCR beta sequences and about 300 Gb of sequence data. Roughly 300 gigabases of sequencing data and around 80 million unique TCR sequences made up an early release that covered approximately 620 HLA-typed donors. Of the roughly 400 genotyped donors, around 81% fell in the genetic ancestry cluster associated with self-reported Caucasian donors. The aim of the study was to test whether cataloging public T cell receptors could identify signatures of past pathogen exposure. The T cell repertoires of several hundred subjects were profiled by immunosequencing and related to cytomegalovirus serostatus. In addition to the first cohort of hundreds of subjects, a separate validation cohort of some 120 different subjects was used. To predict cytomegalovirus infection status, the study combined high-throughput TCR immunosequencing, statistical association of individual TCRs with disease status, and machine learning. To study patterns of TCR occurrence, a later analysis re-analyzed previously published TCR beta repertoires from 550 to 800 donors and added high-resolution HLA genotyping. In the later analysis, no new phenotypic data were used to find candidate immune exposures; instead, reliance was placed on TCR beta sequences and their occurrence across donors. In an earlier analysis of 550 to 700 of the donors, high-throughput TCR beta sequencing was used to judge whether each TCR beta V gene segment behaved as functional or pseudogenic. Donor age, sex, ethnicity and CMV serostatus were compiled alongside the repertoire data. A later genetic analysis took genome-wide SNP genotypes for about three fifths of the 666 donors and used that subset as a discovery cohort. Every discovery cohort repertoire had been produced on one sequencing platform. HLA typing included class I and class II loci at four-digit resolution. Typing coverage differed by locus: A, B, C, DRB1 and DQB1 were typed in roughly 620-630 donors, DQA1 in approximately 520, DPA1 in around 580, and DPB1 in 472. Four or five DR-DQ haplotypes were handled as single units for association and clustering because linkage in the cohort was strong. Among roughly 400 genotyped donors of the cohort, an average of about 240,000 unique TCR beta nucleotide sequences were sequenced per donor, approximately 20% of them non-productive.

Beyond this particular receptor, the publication reports: In a later genetic analysis, fewer N-insertions in productive TCRs were reported among donors in an Asian-associated ancestry cluster than the approximately 710-donor mean. CMV serostatus was the only immune exposure information available for the cohort. A later analysis associated 17,000 or so TCR beta sequences with specific HLA alleles at a false discovery rate of 0.05. Correlated functional status among segregating V segments might be attributable to linkage disequilibrium, but an unknown experimental factor could not be ruled out. A group of highly shared sequence variants was considered likely to be a technical artifact of the sequencing pipeline. Only TCR beta chains were sequenced in this cohort, and the absence of alpha or paired-chain data limited detectable features. In vitro tests confirmed that a few of the cytomegalovirus-associated TCR beta chains recognize cytomegalovirus antigens. According to a later analysis, parvovirus B19, influenza, CMV and Epstein-Barr virus appeared linked to several top co-occurrence clusters. According to a later analysis, TCR association rates differed among HLA loci, with DRB1 alleles showing the most associated TCRs and HLA-C alleles showing the fewest. In a later analysis, most CMV-associated TCR beta chains were found to appear HLA-restricted, with HLA associations seemingly driven largely by CMV exposure. Because counts were too low, some 17 rarely observed V segments, including chromosome 9 orphons, were left out of the earlier analysis of several hundred of the donors. In a later analysis, HLA-associated TCR beta chains were found to be more clonally expanded and to have lower generation probabilities than equally common non-associated chains. The classifier was reported to diagnose cytomegalovirus status with high specificity and sensitivity in both the original and validation cohorts. According to the authors, the approach could potentially be generalized to other disease states and immunological phenotypes. Roughly uniform sequencing depth across donors was assumed in presence/absence analyses, although this assumption may not hold. A further reported finding was that TCR beta sequences accurately predicted the HLA-A and HLA-B alleles for most subjects in the first cohort. Because HLA typing was missing for some donors at each locus, association tests included only the typed subset. When HLA alleles, especially DR and DQ, strongly co-occurred, attributing TCR associations to individual alleles was difficult. The study gave a list of roughly 150 TCR beta chains associated with cytomegalovirus. Across donors, most TCR sequences were observed very rarely, whereas some public TCRs were present in many individuals. In a later genetic analysis, a missense DCLRE1C variant was associated with V-gene and J-gene trimming of TCR beta chains, and the association was replicated in an independent cohort. An earlier analysis of approximately 600 of the donors showed that most TCR beta V segments appeared in productive rearrangements either about 87% or about 30% of the time, which broadly matched IMGT annotations.

The cohort comprised some 700 healthy bone marrow donors. At the time of sampling, all cohort members were nominally healthy, though unrecorded immune exposures were likely present. The donor was CMV seronegative and was included in the group of a few hundred seronegative cohort members. Every donor gave a peripheral blood sample, and the peripheral blood mononuclear cells from that sample were used for TCR beta sequencing. Genomic DNA extraction from the blood cell samples was performed with the Qiagen DNeasy Blood Extraction Kit. The sequence derives from a man aged 25 to 40 in good health and CMV-seronegative. Sequencing used PBMCs.

The CDR3 region reads CASSATEGQPQHF. At the DNA level, the sequence is TGTGCCAGCAGTGCAACGGAGGGACAGCCCCAGCATTTT. The chain uses TRBV25-1 and TRBJ1-5; no D gene call is confident. A distance of 11 bases separates the germline ends of V and J, which lose 4 bases and 7 bases respectively. Reading from cysteine to phenylalanine, the CDR3 counts 13 amino acids. This entry keeps only the CDR3 DNA: 39 bases, framed from base 1. According to the germline V gene, CDR1 reads MGHDK and CDR2 reads SYGVNS. The reference TRBV25-1 and TRBJ1-5 proteins fill in what lies around the CDR3, so the full variable domain reads EADIYQTPRYLVIGTGKKITLECSQTMGHDKMYWYQQDPGMELHLIHYSYGVNSTEKGDLSSESTVSRIRTEHFPLTLESARPSHTSQYLCASSATEGQPQHFGDGTRLSIL.